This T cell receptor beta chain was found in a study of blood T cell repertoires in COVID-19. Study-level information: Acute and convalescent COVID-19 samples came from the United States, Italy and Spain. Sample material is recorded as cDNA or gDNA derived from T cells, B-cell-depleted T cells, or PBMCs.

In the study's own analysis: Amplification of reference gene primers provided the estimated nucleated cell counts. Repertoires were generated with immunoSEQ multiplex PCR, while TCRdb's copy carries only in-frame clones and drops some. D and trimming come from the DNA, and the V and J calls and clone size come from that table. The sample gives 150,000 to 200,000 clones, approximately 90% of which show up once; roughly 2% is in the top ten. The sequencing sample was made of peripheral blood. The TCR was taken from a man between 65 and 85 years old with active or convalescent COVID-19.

This CDR3 reads CASSTSAFQETQYF. Here the CDR3 DNA reads TGTGCCAGCTCAACCAGCGCGTTCCAAGAGACCCAGTACTTC. The chain recombines TRBV18 with TRBJ2-5; D is undetermined. CDR3 length equals 14 residues. V lost 5 bases and J 1 base, leaving 11 bases between the germline ends. Germline values: CDR1 KGHSH, CDR2 LQKENI.